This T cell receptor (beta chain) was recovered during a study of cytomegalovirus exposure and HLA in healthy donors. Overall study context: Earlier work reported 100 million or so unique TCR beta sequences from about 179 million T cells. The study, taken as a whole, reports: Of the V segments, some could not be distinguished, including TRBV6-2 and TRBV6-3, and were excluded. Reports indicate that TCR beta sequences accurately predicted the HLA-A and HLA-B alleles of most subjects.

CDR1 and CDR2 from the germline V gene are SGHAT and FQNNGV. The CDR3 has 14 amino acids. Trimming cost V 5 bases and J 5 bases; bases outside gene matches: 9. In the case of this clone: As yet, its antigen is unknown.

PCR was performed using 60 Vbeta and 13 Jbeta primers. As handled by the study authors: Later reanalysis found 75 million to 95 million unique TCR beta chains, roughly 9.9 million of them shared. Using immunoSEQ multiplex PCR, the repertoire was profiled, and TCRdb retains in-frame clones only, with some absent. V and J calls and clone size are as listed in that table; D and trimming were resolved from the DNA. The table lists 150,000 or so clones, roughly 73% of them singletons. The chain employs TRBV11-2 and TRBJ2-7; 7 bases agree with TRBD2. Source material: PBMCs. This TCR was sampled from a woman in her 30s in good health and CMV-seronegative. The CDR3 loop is CASSPSGENHEQYF. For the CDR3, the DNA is TGTGCCAGCAGCCCCAGCGGGGAGAACCACGAGCAGTACTTC.